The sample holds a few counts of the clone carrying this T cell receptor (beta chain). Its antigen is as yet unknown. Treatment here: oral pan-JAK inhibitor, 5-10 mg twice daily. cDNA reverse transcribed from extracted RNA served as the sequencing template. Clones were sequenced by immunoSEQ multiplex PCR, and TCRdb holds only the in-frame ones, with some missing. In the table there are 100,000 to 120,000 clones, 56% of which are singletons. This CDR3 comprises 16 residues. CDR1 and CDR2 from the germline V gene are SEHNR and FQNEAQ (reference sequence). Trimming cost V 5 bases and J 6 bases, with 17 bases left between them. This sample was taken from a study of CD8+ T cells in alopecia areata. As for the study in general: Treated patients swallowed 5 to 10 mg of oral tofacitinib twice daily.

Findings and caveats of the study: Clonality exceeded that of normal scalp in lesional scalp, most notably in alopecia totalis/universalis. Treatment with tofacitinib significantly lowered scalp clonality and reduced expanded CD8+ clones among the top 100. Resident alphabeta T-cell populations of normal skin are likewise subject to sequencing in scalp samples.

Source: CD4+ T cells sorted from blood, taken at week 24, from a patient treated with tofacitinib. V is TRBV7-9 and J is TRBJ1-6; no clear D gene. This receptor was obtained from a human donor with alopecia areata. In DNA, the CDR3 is TGTGCCAGCAGCAAAAGTGGTTTACAGACTAATTCACCCCTCCACTTT. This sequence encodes CASSKSGLQTNSPLHF.